Following are 3 T cell receptor beta chains from one sample sequenced in a study of OX40 agonist ivuxolimab in advanced cancers. Sequencing used immunoSEQ multiplex PCR; TCRdb keeps in-frame clones, though not all of them. This sample has about 64,000 clones, with over 65% found just once. Sample: CD4+ or CD8+ T cells sorted from blood, taken in a trial of the OX40 agonist ivuxolimab. The receptors stem from an adult with an advanced solid tumor such as melanoma, head and neck, liver or kidney cancer.

CDR3 bases: TGTGCTAGTGGTTTGTACAGTTCAAATTCACCCCTCCACTTT. Protein product: CASGLYSSNSPLHF. The chain has TRBV12-5 and TRBJ1-6; D gene ambiguous. CDR3 length: 14 amino acids. Germline V CDR1 and CDR2: LGHNT, FRNRAP. V lost 2 bases and J 7 bases, leaving 9 bases between the germline ends.

This clone showed up just once. The V gene is TRBV23-1, the J gene TRBJ2-7, with 7 bases aligning to TRBD1. TRBV23-1 is recorded as an ORF, its role being uncertain. V gave up 1 base and J gave up 1 base; unmatched junction bases: 7. This CDR3 has 16 amino acids. CDR3 sequence: CASSQLGQVFSYEQYF. The CDR3 DNA sequence: TGCGCCAGCAGTCAATTAGGACAGGTTTTTTCCTACGAGCAGTACTTC.

The chain links TRBV19 to TRBJ1-2, with D possibly TRBD1 on 5 matching bases. CDR3 length: 15 amino acids. V shed 4 bases and J shed 0 bases, with 12 bases lying between them. Per germline, CDR1 LNHDA and CDR2 SQIVND (reference sequence). CDR3 protein: CASSNARGANYGYTF. The CDR3 bases are TGTGCCAGTAGTAATGCGAGGGGAGCTAACTATGGCTACACCTTC.